The 23 T cell receptor beta chains given below trace back to one sample, sequenced in a study of blood T cell repertoires in COVID-19. Measured with immunoSEQ multiplex PCR; TCRdb has only the in-frame clones, and not every one. Of around 200,000 clones listed, about 85% are singletons. Input material: PBMCs or T cells enriched from blood (not recorded which). These receptors all stem from a middle-aged man who had recovered from COVID-19.

This chain connects TRBV19 to TRBJ1-2, with 8 bases that match TRBD1. V gave up 7 bases and J gave up 6 bases; unmatched junction bases: 10. CDR3 length equals 14 residues. The germline V gene encodes CDR1 LNHDA and CDR2 SQIVND (reference sequence). The CDR3 nucleotides read TGTGCCAGTAAAGACAGGGGACGGTTAGATGGCTACACCTTC. Protein product: CASKDRGRLDGYTF.

The genes are TRBV5-6 and TRBJ2-1, with D perhaps TRBD2 (5 bases). This CDR3 contains 13 residues. Germline loops: CDR1 SGHDT, CDR2 YYEEEE. The germline V and J ends were trimmed by 4 bases and 7 bases, with 12 bases remaining between them. DNA for the CDR3: TGTGCCAGCAGCAGGGAACTAGTAAATGAGCAGTTCTTC. It encodes CASSRELVNEQFF.

The V call is TRBV19, the J call TRBJ1-5, with D perhaps TRBD1 (6 bases). Trimming took off 3 bases at V and 5 bases at J, with 14 bases between the two ends. This CDR3 contains 15 residues. Germline-derived CDR1 and CDR2 are LNHDA and SQIVND (reference sequence). The CDR3 loop reads CASSMAGGVDQPQHF. The DNA for the CDR3 is TGTGCCAGTAGTATGGCGGGGGGCGTGGATCAGCCCCAGCATTTT.

This clone was counted many times. Other DNA sequences in this sample translate to the same CDR3. The chain is built from TRBV5-6 and TRBJ2-5; TRBD1 agrees at 10 bases. CDR3 length: 14 residues. Looked up from germline, CDR1 is SGHDT and CDR2 is YYEEEE. J lost 5 bases, V lost 4 bases, and 5 bases had no gene match. The CDR3: CASSRQGARETQYF. For the CDR3, the DNA is TGTGCCAGCAGCCGACAGGGGGCGCGGGAGACCCAGTACTTC.

The chain uses TRBV4-2 and TRBJ2-1; D is possibly TRBD2 (6 bases). V lost 3 bases, J lost 5 bases, and 8 bases lay in between. The CDR3 extends over 13 amino acids. Germline-derived CDR1 and CDR2 are LGHNA and YNFKEQ. As DNA, the CDR3 is TGTGCCAGCAGCCAGAGACTAGACAATGAGCAGTTCTTC. Translating it yields CASSQRLDNEQFF.

The chain uses TRBV18 and TRBJ1-5; D remains unclear. V was cut by 4 bases and J by 7 bases, with 17 bases left in between. The CDR3 length is 15 residues. Per germline, CDR1 KGHSH and CDR2 LQKENI. The CDR3 reads CASSRTGASDQPQHF. DNA for the CDR3: TGTGCCAGCTCACGGACTGGAGCATCGGACCAGCCCCAGCATTTT.

This chain joins TRBV2 and TRBJ2-7; TRBD2 aligns across 9 bases. The CDR3 is 15 amino acids. The junction had 7 bases not matched to a gene; V was cut back by 3 bases and J by 4 bases. Germline V lookup: CDR1 SNHLY, CDR2 FYNNEI. The CDR3 region is CASSEVSSGKYEQYF. The CDR3 DNA sequence: TGTGCCAGCAGTGAGGTGTCTAGCGGGAAATACGAGCAGTACTTC.

The rearrangement joins TRBV5-5 to TRBJ2-3; D is ambiguous. CDR3 length equals 13 residues. V lost 3 bases to trimming and J lost 1 base, with 6 bases between them. Per the germline V gene, CDR1 is SGHKS and CDR2 is YYEKEE (reference sequence). CDR3: CASSSGGTDTQYF. DNA of the CDR3: TGTGCCAGCAGCTCCGGAGGCACAGATACGCAGTATTTT.

The V call is TRBV30, the J call TRBJ2-2, with 12 bases aligning to TRBD1. The CDR3 totals 17 residues. Germline values: CDR1 GTSNPN, CDR2 SVGIG (reference sequence). The ends lost 0 bases at V and 7 bases at J; junction bases unmatched: 9. The CDR3 region is CAWSVPAGQGAGGELFF. The CDR3 coding sequence is TGTGCCTGGAGTGTACCCGCGGGACAGGGGGCGGGCGGGGAGCTGTTTTTT.

The V call is TRBV6-5, the J call TRBJ1-2; TRBD1 agrees at 10 bases. In germline, CDR1 is MNHEY, CDR2 SVGAGI. This CDR3 is built from 14 residues. With V trimmed by 6 bases and J by 2 bases, 3 bases remained unmatched. The CDR3 DNA is TGTGCCAGCAGAGGACAGGGGGTAAACTATGGCTACACCTTC. Translating gives CASRGQGVNYGYTF.

This clone has a single count. This sequence joins TRBV7-2 and TRBJ2-4; possible D gene TRBD1, 7 bases. V gave up 6 bases and J gave up 8 bases, with 14 bases separating them. Germline V CDR1 and CDR2: SGHTA, FQGNSA. CDR3 length: 13 amino acids. The CDR3, as DNA: TGTGCCAGCAGACCACGCGGGACAGACATTCAGTACTTC. As protein: CASRPRGTDIQYF.

The chain has TRBV4-1 and TRBJ2-3; TRBD1 is a possible D gene (5 bases). CDR1 and CDR2 (germline): MGHRA, YSYEKL. CDR3 length: 16 amino acids. V was pared by 1 base and J by 7 bases, with 18 bases between. The CDR3 reads CASSQVGRRAVNTQYF. CDR3 DNA sequence: TGCGCCAGCAGCCAAGTGGGCCGCAGGGCGGTGAATACGCAGTATTTT.

The J gene is TRBJ2-3, the V gene TRBV19, with 9 bases matching TRBD2. This CDR3 comprises 17 residues. Germline V lookup: CDR1 LNHDA, CDR2 SQIVND (reference sequence). The V gene end was trimmed by 6 bases and the J gene end by 2 bases; junction bases not matched to a gene: 12. Written as DNA, the CDR3 is TGTGCCAGTAGATTCTTCTCGGTAGCGGGAGACACAGATACGCAGTATTTT. Translated: CASRFFSVAGDTDTQYF. Combining the CDR3 with reference TRBV19 and TRBJ2-3 gives the whole variable domain DGGITQSPKYLFRKEGQNVTLSCEQNLNHDAMYWYRQDPGQGLRLIYYSQIVNDFQKGDIAEGYSVSREKKESFPLTVTSAQKNPTAFYLCASRFFSVAGDTDTQYFGPGTRLTVL.

The chain is built from TRBV2 and TRBJ2-7; TRBD2 aligns across 7 bases. CDR3 length equals 16 residues. Germline trimming cut 6 bases from V and 0 bases from J; bases unmatched to any gene: 11. In germline, CDR1 is SNHLY, CDR2 FYNNEI. The CDR3 nucleotides are TGTGCCAGCAGCGCCATGGGGGGGATCTCCTCCTACGAGCAGTACTTC. This translates into CASSAMGGISSYEQYF.

The chain uses TRBV28 and TRBJ1-5, with D maybe TRBD1 (6 bases). The germline V gene has CDR1 MDHEN and CDR2 SYDVKM. V lost 3 bases, J lost 6 bases, and 15 bases lay in between. The CDR3 is 15 residues long. This CDR3 is CASSFPTQGSQPQHF. The CDR3 DNA reads as TGTGCCAGCAGTTTCCCAACCCAGGGGAGTCAGCCCCAGCATTTT.

The V call is TRBV13, the J call TRBJ2-7; the D is unclear. The CDR3 spans 15 residues. The V gene lost 1 base and the J gene lost 7 bases, with 17 bases spanning the gap. Germline V CDR1 and CDR2: PRHDT, FYEKMQ (reference sequence). CDR3 protein: CASSLVDSSSQEQYF. The CDR3 bases are TGTGCCAGCAGCTTAGTTGACTCTTCTTCCCAGGAGCAGTACTTC.

The chain is built from TRBV19 and TRBJ1-2; D uncertain. V was cut by 6 bases and J by 8 bases, with 13 bases left in between. This CDR3 comprises 12 residues. Germline V gene sequence: CDR1 LNHDA, CDR2 SQIVND (reference sequence). CDR3 sequence (DNA): TGTGCCAGTAGCCCCCACGGGAGCGGCTACACCTTC. Its translation: CASSPHGSGYTF. Full variable domain (missing parts from reference TRBV19 and TRBJ1-2): DGGITQSPKYLFRKEGQNVTLSCEQNLNHDAMYWYRQDPGQGLRLIYYSQIVNDFQKGDIAEGYSVSREKKESFPLTVTSAQKNPTAFYLCASSPHGSGYTFGSGTRLTVV.

The chain joins TRBV29-1 to TRBJ2-3; a possible D gene is TRBD2 (5 bases). The V gene's germline CDR1 is SQVTM and CDR2 ANQGSEA. Trimming stripped 6 bases from V and 7 bases from J, with 20 bases between. CDR3 size: 14 residues. The CDR3 DNA is TGCAGCGTCCCCGAATTCAAGACGGGAAATACGCAGTATTTT. Encoded protein: CSVPEFKTGNTQYF.

The CDR3 DNA is TGTGCCATCAAAGGACAGGGGGGGGATCAGCCCCAGCATTTT. Protein: CAIKGQGGDQPQHF. The chain employs TRBV10-3 and TRBJ1-5; 10 bases match TRBD1. CDR1 is ENHRY, CDR2 SYGVKD, per germline. With V trimmed by 7 bases and J by 5 bases, 5 bases remained unmatched. This CDR3 is built from 14 residues.

The rearrangement links TRBV4-1 to TRBJ2-5, with 7 bases aligning to TRBD1. This CDR3 has 14 amino acids. The germline V gene has CDR1 MGHRA and CDR2 YSYEKL. V trimming: 3 bases; J trimming: 0 bases; junction bases outside the gene matches: 1. The CDR3 bases are TGCGCCAGCAGCCAGGGACAGTACCAAGAGACCCAGTACTTC. Amino acids: CASSQGQYQETQYF.

This clone was seen a single time. V and J are TRBV7-9 and TRBJ1-4; 9 positions match TRBD1. Trimming cost V 6 bases and J 4 bases; bases outside gene matches: 3. This CDR3 contains 14 residues. CDR1 and CDR2 from the germline V gene are SEHNR and FQNEAQ (reference sequence). CDR3: CASRVGQGNEKLFF. The CDR3, as DNA: TGTGCCAGCAGGGTGGGACAGGGTAATGAAAAACTGTTTTTT.

This clone was observed a single time. This chain links TRBV7-9 with TRBJ2-7; 7 bases are shared with TRBD1. The V segment lost 6 bases and the J segment 5 bases; nucleotides outside the gene matches: 7. CDR1 is SEHNR, CDR2 FQNEAQ, per germline (reference sequence). CDR3 length: 13 residues. In DNA, the CDR3 is TGTGCCAGCAGTAGGGGACAGCGAAACGAGCAGTACTTC. Residues: CASSRGQRNEQYF.

The rearrangement links TRBV13 to TRBJ2-3; TRBD2 aligns across 10 bases. CDR3 size: 17 residues. The V segment lost 4 bases and the J segment 6 bases; nucleotides outside the gene matches: 13. From germline, CDR1 is PRHDT and CDR2 FYEKMQ (reference sequence). The DNA for the CDR3 is TGTGCCAGCAGCTCAAACCTCGGGACTAGCGTGGGGGATACGCAGTATTTT. Translating gives CASSSNLGTSVGDTQYF.